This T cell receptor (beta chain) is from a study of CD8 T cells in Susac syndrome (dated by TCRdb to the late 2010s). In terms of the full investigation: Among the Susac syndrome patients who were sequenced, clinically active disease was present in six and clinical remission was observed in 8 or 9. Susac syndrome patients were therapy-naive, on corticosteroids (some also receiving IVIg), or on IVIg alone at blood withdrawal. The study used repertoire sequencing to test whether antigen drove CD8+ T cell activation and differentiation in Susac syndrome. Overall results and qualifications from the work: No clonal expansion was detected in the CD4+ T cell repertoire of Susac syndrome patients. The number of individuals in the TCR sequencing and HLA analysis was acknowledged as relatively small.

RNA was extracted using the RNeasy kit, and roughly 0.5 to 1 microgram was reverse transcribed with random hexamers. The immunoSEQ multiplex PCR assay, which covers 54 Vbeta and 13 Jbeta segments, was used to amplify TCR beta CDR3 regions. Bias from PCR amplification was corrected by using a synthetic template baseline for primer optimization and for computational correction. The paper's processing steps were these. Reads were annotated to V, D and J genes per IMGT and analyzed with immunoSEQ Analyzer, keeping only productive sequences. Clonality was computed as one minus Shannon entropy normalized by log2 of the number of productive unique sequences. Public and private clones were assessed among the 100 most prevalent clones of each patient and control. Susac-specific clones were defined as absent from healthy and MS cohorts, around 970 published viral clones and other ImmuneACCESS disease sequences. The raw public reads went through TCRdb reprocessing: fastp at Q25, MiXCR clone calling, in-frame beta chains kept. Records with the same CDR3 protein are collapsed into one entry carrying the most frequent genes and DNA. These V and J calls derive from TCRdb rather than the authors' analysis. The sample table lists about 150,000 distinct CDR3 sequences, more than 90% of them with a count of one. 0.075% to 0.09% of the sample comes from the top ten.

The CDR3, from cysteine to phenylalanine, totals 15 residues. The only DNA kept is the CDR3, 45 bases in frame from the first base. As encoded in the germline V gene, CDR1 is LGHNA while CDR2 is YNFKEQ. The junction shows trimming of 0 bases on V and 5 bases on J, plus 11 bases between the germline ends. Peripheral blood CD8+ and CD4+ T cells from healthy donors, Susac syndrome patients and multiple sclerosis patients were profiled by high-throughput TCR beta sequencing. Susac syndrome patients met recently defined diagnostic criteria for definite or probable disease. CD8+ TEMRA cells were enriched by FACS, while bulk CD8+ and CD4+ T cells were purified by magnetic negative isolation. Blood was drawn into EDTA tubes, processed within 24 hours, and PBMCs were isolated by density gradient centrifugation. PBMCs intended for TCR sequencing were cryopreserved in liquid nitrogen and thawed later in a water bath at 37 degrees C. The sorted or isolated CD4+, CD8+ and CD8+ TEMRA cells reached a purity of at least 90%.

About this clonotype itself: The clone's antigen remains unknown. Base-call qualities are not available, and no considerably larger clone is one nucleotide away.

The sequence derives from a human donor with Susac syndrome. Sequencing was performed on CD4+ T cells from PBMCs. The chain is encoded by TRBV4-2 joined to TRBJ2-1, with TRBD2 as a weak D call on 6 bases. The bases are TGTGCCAGCAGCCAAGATTGGCGGGGAGACAATGAGCAGTTCTTC. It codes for CASSQDWRGDNEQFF.